Presented here are 23 T cell receptor beta chains from one specimen sequenced in a study of blood T cell repertoires in COVID-19. The protocol was immunoSEQ multiplex PCR, while the TCRdb copy is restricted to in-frame clones and leaves out a portion. The table records approximately 29,000 clones, over 75% of them present only once. Sequenced sample: peripheral blood. These receptors came from a woman aged 60-75 years with active COVID-19.

V is TRBV19 and J is TRBJ2-1; 9 nucleotides agree with TRBD1. Looked up from germline, CDR1 is LNHDA and CDR2 is SQIVND (reference sequence). This CDR3 region has 17 residues. J was trimmed by 1 base and V by 6 bases; bases with no gene match: 10. CDR3 in DNA: TGTGCCAGTAGCACGAGGGACAGGGTGTTGTCCTACAATGAGCAGTTCTTC. Translation gives CASSTRDRVLSYNEQFF.

This chain links TRBV7-9 with TRBJ2-2; TRBD1 matches 8 bases. Trimming took 7 bases from V and 5 from J; bases not matched to a gene: 6. Germline V gene sequence: CDR1 SEHNR, CDR2 FQNEAQ (reference sequence). The CDR3 sequence is 14 residues long. CDR3 loop: CASTLQGDTGELFF. The CDR3 DNA is TGTGCCAGCACCCTACAGGGGGATACCGGGGAGCTGTTTTTT.

The rearrangement uses TRBV5-1 and TRBJ1-2, with a tentative D call TRBD1 (6 bases). The CDR3 contains 15 residues. Germline V gene lookup returns CDR1 SGHRS and CDR2 YFSETQ. The V and J ends lost 0 bases and 8 bases respectively, with 17 bases between them. The DNA for the CDR3 is TGCGCCAGCAGCTTGGAGGGTCAGGGGCCTTCCGGCTACACCTTC. This codes for CASSLEGQGPSGYTF.

This chain uses TRBV7-8 with TRBJ1-2, with a tentative D call TRBD1 (5 bases). Trimming left V 5 bases short and J 0 bases short, with 19 bases between. CDR3 length: 17 amino acids. CDR1 and CDR2 from the germline V gene are SGHVS and FQNEAQ. In nucleotides, the CDR3 is TGTGCCAGCAGCCCCAGATGGACCCTGGACACTAACTATGGCTACACCTTC. Protein sequence: CASSPRWTLDTNYGYTF.

The gene calls are TRBV20-1 and TRBJ2-5; D unclear. Trimming stripped 7 bases from V and 5 bases from J, with 11 bases between. CDR1 and CDR2 from the germline V gene are DFQATT and SNEGSKA (reference sequence). The CDR3 sequence is 11 residues long. This chain's CDR3 is CSGALRETQYF. In DNA form, the CDR3 reads TGCAGTGGCGCTCTCCGGGAGACCCAGTACTTC.

V usage is TRBV18 and J usage is TRBJ1-1; D unclear. CDR1 KGHSH and CDR2 LQKENI come from the germline V gene. Between the trimmed V and J ends, which lost 1 base and 2 bases, there was a span of 8 bases. This CDR3 is built from 14 residues. CDR3 protein: CASSPQEGNTEAFF. In DNA form, the CDR3 reads TGTGCCAGCTCACCACAGGAGGGTAACACTGAAGCTTTCTTT.

The chain uses TRBV5-1 and TRBJ2-5, with 9 bases lining up with TRBD2. Germline CDR1 is SGHRS and CDR2 is YFSETQ. V shed 4 bases and J 5 bases; nucleotides not matched to a gene: 6. The CDR3 contains 14 residues. Here the CDR3 reads CASSTSSGIETQYF. Written as DNA, the CDR3 is TGCGCCAGCAGCACCTCTAGCGGGATTGAGACCCAGTACTTC.

The chain couples TRBV7-2 to TRBJ2-1; 11 bases line up with TRBD2. J gave up 3 bases and V 5 bases, and 9 bases lay outside the gene matches. The CDR3 contains 17 residues. Germline-derived CDR1 and CDR2 are SGHTA and FQGNSA. DNA of the CDR3: TGTGCCAGCAGCCCCGTTAGCGGGAGGGGTGACTACAATGAGCAGTTCTTC. Its protein is CASSPVSGRGDYNEQFF.

The chain combines TRBV19 with TRBJ2-2, with TRBD1 matching 8 bases. After removal of 5 bases from V and 4 bases from J, the junction contained 6 bases not matched to a gene. The germline V gene has CDR1 LNHDA and CDR2 SQIVND (reference sequence). CDR3 length: 15 residues. CDR3 region: CASSLGQEPTGELFF. CDR3 nucleotides: TGTGCCAGTAGTCTGGGACAGGAACCCACCGGGGAGCTGTTTTTT. Full variable domain (outside the CDR3, taken from reference TRBV19 and TRBJ2-2): DGGITQSPKYLFRKEGQNVTLSCEQNLNHDAMYWYRQDPGQGLRLIYYSQIVNDFQKGDIAEGYSVSREKKESFPLTVTSAQKNPTAFYLCASSLGQEPTGELFFGEGSRLTVL.

The count of this clone is one. V gene TRBV5-1 combines with J gene TRBJ1-2, with 7 positions matching TRBD1. The CDR3 is 13 amino acids. V shed 4 bases and J 8 bases; nucleotides not matched to a gene: 8. The germline gives CDR1 SGHRS, CDR2 YFSETQ. The CDR3 sequence: CASSLKTGTGYTF. In DNA, the CDR3 is TGCGCCAGCAGCCTAAAGACAGGGACCGGCTACACCTTC.

The V and J genes are TRBV10-3 and TRBJ2-7, with no clear D. V was shortened by 6 bases and J by 0 bases, with 12 bases between the two germline ends. CDR3 length: 14 amino acids. Germline V gives CDR1 ENHRY, CDR2 SYGVKD. CDR3 residues: CAIRIDTSSYEQYF. For the CDR3, the DNA is TGTGCCATCAGGATAGACACCAGCTCCTACGAGCAGTACTTC.

The rearrangement uses TRBV5-1 and TRBJ1-4, with TRBD1 as a possible D gene (5 bases). The germline V gene has CDR1 SGHRS and CDR2 YFSETQ. This CDR3 spans 20 amino acids. Trimming pared 4 bases from V and 0 bases from J, leaving 25 bases between. CDR3 in DNA: TGCGCCAGCAGCCCTCGGGGGGAGTATCGGTCGACTGCAACTAATGAAAAACTGTTTTTT. Protein: CASSPRGEYRSTATNEKLFF. Full variable domain (remainder filled in from reference TRBV5-1 and TRBJ1-4): KAGVTQTPRYLIKTRGQQVTLSCSPISGHRSVSWYQQTPGQGLQFLFEYFSETQRNKGNFPGRFSGRQFSNSRSEMNVSTLELGDSALYLCASSPRGEYRSTATNEKLFFGSGTQLSVL.

J is TRBJ2-7 and V is TRBV5-6; 9 bases align to TRBD1. The CDR3 has 15 amino acids. The trim removed 1 base at V and 5 bases at J, leaving 7 bases unmatched. Per germline, CDR1 SGHDT and CDR2 YYEEEE. DNA for the CDR3: TGTGCCAGCAGCTTGCCCGGGACAGGGAGTAACGAGCAGTACTTC. This sequence encodes CASSLPGTGSNEQYF. The complete variable domain, with remaining parts taken from reference TRBV5-6 and TRBJ2-7, reads DAGVTQSPTHLIKTRGQQVTLRCSPKSGHDTVSWYQQALGQGPQFIFQYYEEEERQRGNFPDRFSGHQFPNYSSELNVNALLLGDSALYLCASSLPGTGSNEQYFGPGTRLTVT.

The chain has TRBV6-5 and TRBJ1-1; D ambiguous. Trimming took 0 bases from V and 1 from J, leaving 9 bases between them. This CDR3 region has 15 residues. The germline gives CDR1 MNHEY, CDR2 SVGAGI. This CDR3 reads CASSYSRDRNTEAFF. CDR3 DNA sequence: TGTGCCAGCAGTTACTCGAGGGATCGGAACACTGAAGCTTTCTTT.

The chain couples TRBV19 to TRBJ1-1; D is ambiguous. In germline, CDR1 is LNHDA, CDR2 SQIVND (reference sequence). V lost 1 base, J lost 4 bases, and 7 bases lay in between. There are 13 residues in the CDR3. Written as DNA, the CDR3 is TGTGCCAGTAGTATAGGTTTGAGCACTGAAGCTTTCTTT. Its translation: CASSIGLSTEAFF.

J is TRBJ2-7 and V is TRBV5-1; 7 bases align to TRBD1. The CDR3 loop spans 17 amino acids. V shed 4 bases and J 5 bases; nucleotides not matched to a gene: 18. CDR1 SGHRS and CDR2 YFSETQ come from the germline V gene. The CDR3 sequence is CASSPSPQTGAYHEQYF. DNA for the CDR3: TGCGCCAGCAGCCCCTCACCCCAAACAGGGGCGTACCACGAGCAGTACTTC. Full variable domain (missing parts from reference TRBV5-1 and TRBJ2-7): KAGVTQTPRYLIKTRGQQVTLSCSPISGHRSVSWYQQTPGQGLQFLFEYFSETQRNKGNFPGRFSGRQFSNSRSEMNVSTLELGDSALYLCASSPSPQTGAYHEQYFGPGTRLTVT.

This clone has a single count. V gene TRBV11-1 combines with J gene TRBJ2-3; TRBD1 matches 9 bases. V gave up 2 bases and J gave up 4 bases; unmatched junction bases: 4. The germline V gene has CDR1 SGHAT and CDR2 FQDESV (reference sequence). The CDR3 contains 15 residues. The CDR3 region is CASSLRTGAPDTQYF. The CDR3 bases are TGTGCCAGCAGCTTAAGGACAGGGGCGCCAGATACGCAGTATTTT.

The rearrangement uses TRBV5-5 and TRBJ2-7; 8 positions agree with TRBD1. V shed 0 bases, J shed 5 bases, and the junction held 4 bases outside the gene matches. Per the germline V gene, CDR1 is SGHKS and CDR2 is YYEKEE (reference sequence). The CDR3 sequence is 14 residues long. This CDR3 reads CASSLGRTGNEQYF. The CDR3 DNA follows: TGTGCCAGCAGCTTGGGTAGGACAGGGAACGAGCAGTACTTC.

V is TRBV27 and J is TRBJ2-7; 11 bases are shared with TRBD2. Germline V gene data show CDR1 as MNHEY and CDR2 as SMNVEV (reference sequence). The CDR3 is 13 amino acids. Trimming removed 10 bases from V and 4 bases from J; junction bases left unmatched: 6. DNA of the CDR3: TGTGCCACTTCGGCTAGCGGGAGGTACGAGCAGTACTTC. Its protein product is CATSASGRYEQYF.

This sequence joins TRBV30 and TRBJ2-1; tentatively, D is TRBD2 (7 bases). Per the germline V gene, CDR1 is GTSNPN and CDR2 is SVGIG (reference sequence). The CDR3 totals 14 residues. Trimming removed 6 bases from V and 1 base from J, with 13 bases in between. CDR3 region: CACTGGYSYNEQFF. CDR3 DNA sequence: TGTGCCTGTACGGGGGGCTATTCCTACAATGAGCAGTTCTTC.

The V gene is TRBV4-1, the J gene TRBJ2-1; 13 positions agree with TRBD2. The CDR3 loop spans 16 amino acids. Germline CDR1 and CDR2: MGHRA and YSYEKL. V shed 2 bases, J shed 5 bases, and the junction held 3 bases outside the gene matches. Written as DNA, the CDR3 is TGCGCCAGCAGCCAATCAACTAGCGGGGGGGACAATGAGCAGTTCTTC. Translating it yields CASSQSTSGGDNEQFF.

The chain employs TRBV5-1 and TRBJ2-2; a weak D match, TRBD2 (5 bases). The ends were cut back, 2 bases at V and 6 bases at J, with 11 bases in the middle. Germline-derived CDR1 and CDR2 are SGHRS and YFSETQ. The CDR3 has 14 residues. The CDR3 reads CASSLKADAGELFF. The CDR3 coding sequence is TGCGCCAGCAGCTTAAAAGCGGATGCCGGGGAGCTGTTTTTT.

This clone was seen once. The genes are TRBV5-1 and TRBJ2-1, with 7 positions matching TRBD1. Per germline, CDR1 SGHRS and CDR2 YFSETQ. The CDR3 is 13 amino acids. V gave up 4 bases and J gave up 8 bases; unmatched junction bases: 6. For the CDR3, the DNA is TGCGCCAGCAGCAGCCGAGGGGGCGATGAGCAGTTCTTC. Its translation is CASSSRGGDEQFF.